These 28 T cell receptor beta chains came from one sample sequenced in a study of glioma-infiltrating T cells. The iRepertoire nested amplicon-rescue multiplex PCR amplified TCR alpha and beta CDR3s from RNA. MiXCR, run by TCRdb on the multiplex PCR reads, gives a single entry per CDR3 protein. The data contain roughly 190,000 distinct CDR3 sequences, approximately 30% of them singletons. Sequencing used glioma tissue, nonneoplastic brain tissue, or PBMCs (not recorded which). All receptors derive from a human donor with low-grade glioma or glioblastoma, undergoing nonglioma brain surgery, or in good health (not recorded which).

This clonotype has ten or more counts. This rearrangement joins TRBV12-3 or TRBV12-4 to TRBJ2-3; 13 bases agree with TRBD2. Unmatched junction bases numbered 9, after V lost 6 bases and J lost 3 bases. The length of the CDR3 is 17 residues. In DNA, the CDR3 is TGTGCCAGCAGCCGACGGGGACTAGCGGGACTTACAGATACGCAGTATTTT. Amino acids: CASSRRGLAGLTDTQYF.

The CDR3 coding sequence is TGCAGCGTTGGGGCTTCAGGCATAGATACGCAGTATTTT. This gives the protein CSVGASGIDTQYF. The V call is TRBV29-1, the J call TRBJ2-3; no firm D call. Trimming removed 4 bases from V and 5 bases from J, with 13 bases in between. Germline lookup yields CDR1 SQVTM and CDR2 ANQGSEA. This CDR3 has 13 amino acids.

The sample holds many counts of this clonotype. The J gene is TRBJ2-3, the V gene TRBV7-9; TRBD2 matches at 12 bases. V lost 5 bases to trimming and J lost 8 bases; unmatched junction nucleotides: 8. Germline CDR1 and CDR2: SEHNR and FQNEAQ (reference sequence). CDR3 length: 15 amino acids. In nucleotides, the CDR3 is TGTGCCAGCAGCCCGACTAGCGGGAGCGTGGGTACGCAGTATTTT. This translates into CASSPTSGSVGTQYF.

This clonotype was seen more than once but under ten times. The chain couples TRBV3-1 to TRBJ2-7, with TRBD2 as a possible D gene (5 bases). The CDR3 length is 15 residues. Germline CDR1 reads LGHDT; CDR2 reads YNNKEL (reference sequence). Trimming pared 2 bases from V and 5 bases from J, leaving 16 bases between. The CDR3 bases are TGTGCCAGCAGCCAATCCCTGCTAGCCGTCAACGAGCAGTACTTC. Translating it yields CASSQSLLAVNEQYF.

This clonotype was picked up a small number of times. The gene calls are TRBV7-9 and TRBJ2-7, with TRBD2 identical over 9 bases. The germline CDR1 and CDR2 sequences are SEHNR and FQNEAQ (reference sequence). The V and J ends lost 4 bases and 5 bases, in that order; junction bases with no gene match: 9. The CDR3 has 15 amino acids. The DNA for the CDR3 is TGTGCCAGCAGCTCTGTTAGCGGGAGAGAAGACGAGCAGTACTTC. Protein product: CASSSVSGREDEQYF. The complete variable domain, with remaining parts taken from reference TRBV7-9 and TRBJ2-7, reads DTGVSQNPRHKITKRGQNVTFRCDPISEHNRLYWYRQTLGQGPEFLTYFQNEAQLEKSRLLSDRFSAERPKGSFSTLEIQRTEQGDSAMYLCASSSVSGREDEQYFGPGTRLTVT.

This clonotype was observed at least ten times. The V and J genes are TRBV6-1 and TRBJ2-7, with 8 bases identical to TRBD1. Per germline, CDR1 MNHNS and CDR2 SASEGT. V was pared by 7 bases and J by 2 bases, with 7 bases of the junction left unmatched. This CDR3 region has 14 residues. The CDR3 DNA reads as TGTGCCAGCATCAACGGGGGACAGGCCTACGAGCAGTACTTC. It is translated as CASINGGQAYEQYF.

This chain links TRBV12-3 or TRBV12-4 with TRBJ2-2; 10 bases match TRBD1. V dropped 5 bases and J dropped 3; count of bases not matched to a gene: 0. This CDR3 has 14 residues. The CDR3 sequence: CASSGQGDTGELFF. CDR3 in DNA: TGTGCCAGCAGTGGACAGGGGGACACCGGGGAGCTGTTTTTT.

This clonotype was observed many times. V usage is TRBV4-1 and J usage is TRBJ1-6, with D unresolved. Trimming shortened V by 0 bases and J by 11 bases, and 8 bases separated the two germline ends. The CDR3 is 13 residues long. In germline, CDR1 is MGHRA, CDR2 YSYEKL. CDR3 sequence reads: CASSQDRVAPLHF. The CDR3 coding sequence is TGCGCCAGCAGCCAAGATCGGGTCGCACCCCTCCACTTT.

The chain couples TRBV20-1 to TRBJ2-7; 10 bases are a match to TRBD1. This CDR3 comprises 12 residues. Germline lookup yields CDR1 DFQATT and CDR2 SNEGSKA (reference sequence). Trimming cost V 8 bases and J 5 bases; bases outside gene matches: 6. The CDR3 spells CSPGQGLHEQYF. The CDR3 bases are TGCAGTCCGGGACAGGGGCTCCACGAGCAGTACTTC.

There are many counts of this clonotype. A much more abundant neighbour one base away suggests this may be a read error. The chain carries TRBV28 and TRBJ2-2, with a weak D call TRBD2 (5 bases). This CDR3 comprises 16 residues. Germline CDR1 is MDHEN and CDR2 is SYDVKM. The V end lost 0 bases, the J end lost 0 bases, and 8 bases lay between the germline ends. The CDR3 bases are TGTGCCAGCAGTTTATGGCAGGAGGCGAACACCGGGGAGCTGTTTTTT. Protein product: CASSLWQEANTGELFF.

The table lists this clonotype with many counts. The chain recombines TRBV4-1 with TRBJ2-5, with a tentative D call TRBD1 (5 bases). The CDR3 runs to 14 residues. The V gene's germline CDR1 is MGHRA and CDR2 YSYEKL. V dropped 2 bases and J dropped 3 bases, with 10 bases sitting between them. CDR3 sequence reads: CASSQPTVEETQYF. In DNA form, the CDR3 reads TGCGCCAGCAGCCAACCGACAGTTGAAGAGACCCAGTACTTC.

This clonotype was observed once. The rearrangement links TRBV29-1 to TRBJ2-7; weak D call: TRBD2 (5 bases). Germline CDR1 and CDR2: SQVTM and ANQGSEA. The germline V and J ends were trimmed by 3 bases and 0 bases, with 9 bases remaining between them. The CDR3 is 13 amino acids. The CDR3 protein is CSVEEASSYEQYF. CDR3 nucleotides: TGCAGCGTTGAGGAGGCCTCCTCCTACGAGCAGTACTTC.

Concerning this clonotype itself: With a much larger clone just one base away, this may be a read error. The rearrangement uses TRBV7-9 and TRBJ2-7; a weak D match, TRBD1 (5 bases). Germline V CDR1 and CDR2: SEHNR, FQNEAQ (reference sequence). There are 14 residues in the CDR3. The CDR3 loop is CASSQGQGYYERYF. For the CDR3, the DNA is TGTGCCAGCAGCCAAGGGCAGGGTTACTACGAGCGGTACTTC.

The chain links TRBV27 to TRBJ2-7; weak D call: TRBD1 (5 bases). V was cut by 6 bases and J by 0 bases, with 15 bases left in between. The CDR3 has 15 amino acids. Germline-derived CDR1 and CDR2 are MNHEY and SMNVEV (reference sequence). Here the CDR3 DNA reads TGTGCCAGCAGCTCGCCCCAGGGTAGCTCCTACGAGCAGTACTTC. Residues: CASSSPQGSSYEQYF.

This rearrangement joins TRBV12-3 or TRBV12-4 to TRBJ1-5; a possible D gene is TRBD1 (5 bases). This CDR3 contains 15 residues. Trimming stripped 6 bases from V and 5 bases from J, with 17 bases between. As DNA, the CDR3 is TGTGCCAGCAGCAGCCTGGGGGGGGGGTATCAGCCCCAGCATTTT. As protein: CASSSLGGGYQPQHF.

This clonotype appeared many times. The DNA for the CDR3 is TGTGCCAGCCCCCTAATAGAAGATACGCAGTATTTT. Protein sequence: CASPLIEDTQYF. The chain is built from TRBV3-1 and TRBJ2-3; D gene ambiguous. V lost 8 bases and J lost 5, with 11 bases in between. This CDR3 has 12 residues. Germline V CDR1 and CDR2: LGHDT, YNNKEL (reference sequence).

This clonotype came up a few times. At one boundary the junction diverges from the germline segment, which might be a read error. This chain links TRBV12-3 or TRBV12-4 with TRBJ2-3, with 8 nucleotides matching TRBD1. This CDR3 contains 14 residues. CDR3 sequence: CASSPGGFWDTRYF. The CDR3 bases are TGTGCCAGCAGTCCAGGGGGCTTTTGGGATACGCGGTATTTT.

The CDR3 nucleotides read TGTGCCAGCGGCGGTACTAGCGTTGCCTACGAGCAGTACTTC. Protein sequence: CASGGTSVAYEQYF. This chain uses TRBV7-9 with TRBJ2-7, with 7 bases aligning to TRBD2. The CDR3 totals 14 residues. J was trimmed by 2 bases and V by 8 bases; bases with no gene match: 9. Germline CDR1 reads SEHNR; CDR2 reads FQNEAQ (reference sequence).

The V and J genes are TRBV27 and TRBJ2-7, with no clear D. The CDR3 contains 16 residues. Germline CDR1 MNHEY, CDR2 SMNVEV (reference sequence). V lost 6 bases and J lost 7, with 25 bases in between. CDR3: CASSGSGRSSYNEQYF. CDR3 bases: TGTGCCAGCAGCGGATCGGGCCGCAGCTCCTACAATGAGCAGTACTTC.

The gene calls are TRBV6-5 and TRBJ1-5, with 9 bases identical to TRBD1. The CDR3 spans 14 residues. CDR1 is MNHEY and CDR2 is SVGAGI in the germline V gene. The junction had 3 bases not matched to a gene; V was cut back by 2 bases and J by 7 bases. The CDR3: CASSYGTGWQPQHF. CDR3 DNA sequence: TGTGCCAGCAGTTACGGGACAGGGTGGCAGCCCCAGCATTTT.

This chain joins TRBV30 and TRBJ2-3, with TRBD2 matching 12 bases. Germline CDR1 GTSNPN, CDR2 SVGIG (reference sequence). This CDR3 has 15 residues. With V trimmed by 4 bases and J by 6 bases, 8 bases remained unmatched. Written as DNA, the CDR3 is TGTGCCTGGACCCTCCTAGCGGGAGGGCCGGATACGCAGTATTTT. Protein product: CAWTLLAGGPDTQYF.

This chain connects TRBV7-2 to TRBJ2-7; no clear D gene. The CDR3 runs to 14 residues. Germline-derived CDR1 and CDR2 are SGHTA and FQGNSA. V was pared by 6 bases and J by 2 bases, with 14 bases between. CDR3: CASRTVDLPYEQYF. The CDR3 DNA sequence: TGTGCCAGCAGAACCGTCGATTTACCCTACGAGCAGTACTTC.

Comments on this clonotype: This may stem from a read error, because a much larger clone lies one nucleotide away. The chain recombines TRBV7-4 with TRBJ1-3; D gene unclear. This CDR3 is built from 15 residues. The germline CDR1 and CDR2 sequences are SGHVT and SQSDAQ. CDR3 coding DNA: TGTGCCAGCAGCATGGGCAGGCTCTCTGGAAACACCGTATATTTT. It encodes CASSMGRLSGNTVYF.

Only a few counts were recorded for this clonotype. This CDR3 is CASSFLSGSSYEQYF. CDR3 nucleotide sequence: TGTGCCAGCAGTTTCTTGAGCGGGAGCTCCTACGAGCAGTACTTC. The chain uses TRBV6-1 and TRBJ2-7; 8 bases fit TRBD2. Looked up from germline, CDR1 is MNHNS and CDR2 is SASEGT. The CDR3 runs to 15 residues. Trimming took 5 bases from V and 0 from J; bases not matched to a gene: 6.

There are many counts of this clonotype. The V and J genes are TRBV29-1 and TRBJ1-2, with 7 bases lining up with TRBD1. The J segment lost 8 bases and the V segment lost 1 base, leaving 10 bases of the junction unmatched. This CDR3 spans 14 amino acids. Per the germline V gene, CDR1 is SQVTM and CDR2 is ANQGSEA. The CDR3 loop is CSVEGGQNLYGYTF. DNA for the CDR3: TGCAGCGTTGAAGGGGGACAGAATCTCTACGGCTACACCTTC.

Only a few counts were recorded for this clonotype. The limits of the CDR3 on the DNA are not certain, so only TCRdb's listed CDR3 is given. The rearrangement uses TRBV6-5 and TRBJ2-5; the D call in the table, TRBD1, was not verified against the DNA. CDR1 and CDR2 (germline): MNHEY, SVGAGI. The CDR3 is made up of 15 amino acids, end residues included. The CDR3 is CASSSSRQGMGTQYF.

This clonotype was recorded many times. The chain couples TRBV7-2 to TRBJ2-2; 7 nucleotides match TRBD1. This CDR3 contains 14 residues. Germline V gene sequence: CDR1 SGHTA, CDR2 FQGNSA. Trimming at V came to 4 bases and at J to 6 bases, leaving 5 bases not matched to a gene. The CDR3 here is CASSSGQPPGELFF. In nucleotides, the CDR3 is TGTGCCAGCAGCTCGGGACAGCCCCCCGGGGAGCTGTTTTTT.

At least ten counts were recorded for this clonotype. CDR3 residues: CASTWDTGYNEQFF. DNA of the CDR3: TGTGCCAGCACCTGGGACACCGGTTACAATGAGCAGTTCTTC. This chain uses TRBV6-1 with TRBJ2-1; tentative D call: TRBD1 (6 bases). The CDR3 has 14 amino acids. Trimming removed 7 bases at V and 4 bases at J, with 14 bases between. The germline V gene has CDR1 MNHNS and CDR2 SASEGT.